This T cell receptor (beta chain) comes out of a study of human T cells and chemical hapten exposure. Whole-study findings and limits: Significantly greater numbers of large CDR3 similarity clusters came from expanded TCRs than from controls. TCRs above 1 in 1000 frequency did not change with DPC sensitization. Alopecia in all donors means immunity may differ from healthy individuals.

V was cut by 1 base and J by 3 bases, with 12 bases left in between. Germline V gene lookup returns CDR1 SQVTM and CDR2 ANQGSEA. This CDR3 is built from 14 residues. Remarks on this clonotype: Its cognate antigen is unknown.

A single record per CDR3 protein comes from TCRdb applying MiXCR to the RACE reads. The sample holds about 380,000 distinct CDR3 sequences; roughly 5% are singletons and the top ten take under 2.5%. Time point in this sample: patch test 1, 2 weeks after DPC sensitization. Regarding treatment: therapeutic diphenylcyclopropenone sensitization with weekly scalp DPC. The origin of this receptor is a woman in her 50s with alopecia areata. Some clones in this sample may be carry-over from other donors' samples. The gene calls are TRBV29-1 and TRBJ1-1, with D tentatively TRBD1 (6 bases). The material sequenced was whole blood, taken in connection with sensitization to the hapten diphenylcyclopropenone (DPC). Here the CDR3 DNA reads TGCAGCGTTGAAGGGGCAGGGGTGGACACTGAAGCTTTCTTT. It codes for CSVEGAGVDTEAFF.